The 3 T cell receptor beta chains in this list originate from one sample, sequenced in a study of blood T cell repertoires in COVID-19. Libraries were prepared by immunoSEQ multiplex PCR; TCRdb keeps only in-frame clonotypes and omits some of them. The data contain approximately 300,000 clones, about 83% of them seen just once; the ten biggest clones take up about 1.2%. The specimen was peripheral blood. Receptors originate from a woman in her forties or fifties with acute or convalescent COVID-19.

The rearrangement joins TRBV5-1 to TRBJ2-1; the match to TRBD1 covers 7 bases. Germline CDR1 reads SGHRS; CDR2 reads YFSETQ. The CDR3 runs to 12 residues. Trimming removed 5 bases from V and 5 bases from J; junction bases left unmatched: 1. The CDR3 loop reads CASRGQDNEQFF. The CDR3 DNA follows: TGCGCCAGCAGAGGACAGGACAATGAGCAGTTCTTC.

The chain combines TRBV7-3 with TRBJ2-5; 9 bases are a match to TRBD2. CDR3 size: 16 residues. Germline V gene data show CDR1 as SGHTA and CDR2 as FQGTGA. The V and J ends lost 2 bases and 1 base, in that order; junction bases with no gene match: 5. The CDR3 spells CASSLSSGMSQETQYF. In DNA form, the CDR3 reads TGTGCCAGCAGCTTATCTAGCGGGATGTCCCAAGAGACCCAGTACTTC.

V gene TRBV6-1 combines with J gene TRBJ2-1, with a possible D match to TRBD2 (5 bases). From germline, CDR1 is MNHNS and CDR2 SASEGT. The CDR3 extends over 14 amino acids. V was shortened by 0 bases and J by 6 bases, with 9 bases between the two germline ends. The chain's CDR3 is CASSEAVGGNEQFF. The CDR3, as DNA: TGTGCCAGCAGTGAAGCAGTAGGAGGCAATGAGCAGTTCTTC.